The following is a TCR beta chain sequence with its context. This entry is derived from a study of blood T cell repertoires in COVID-19. Study-wide background: The United States, Italy and Spain provided the acute and convalescent COVID-19 samples.

Libraries were prepared by immunoSEQ multiplex PCR; TCRdb keeps only in-frame clonotypes and omits some of them. The table has approximately 180,000 clones, more than 75% seen once; the top ten hold 17%. Before being deemed recovered, Cohort 3 donors had two negative PCRs, clearance, or symptom resolution. Sequencing was carried out using PBMCs or T cells enriched from blood (not recorded which). The clonotype comes from a woman aged 45-60 years who had recovered from COVID-19.

The CDR3 sequence is CASSSSPEQYF. The CDR3 DNA follows: TGTGCCAGCAGCTCGAGCCCCGAGCAGTACTTC. The J gene is TRBJ2-7, the V gene TRBV11-2; D unclear. The V gene's germline CDR1 is SGHAT and CDR2 FQNNGV. The CDR3 contains 11 residues. Trimming took 4 bases from V and 6 from J, leaving 7 bases between them.